The 24 T cell receptor beta chains below all came from one sample that was sequenced in a study of T-cell memory formation after mild COVID-19. Each CDR3 protein is one row after TCRdb ran MiXCR on the 5' RACE reads. The sample consists of approximately 60,000 distinct CDR3 sequences, approximately 9.5% of them appearing once. The sequenced sample was PBMCs or a T cell subset sorted from them (not recorded which). The receptors shown here come from a man aged 18-30 years who had mild COVID-19 (a few samples of this study predate the infection). Cell type and time point are not known.

The chain carries TRBV9 and TRBJ2-1; 7 bases are shared with TRBD1. Trimming cost V 0 bases and J 9 bases; bases outside gene matches: 9. The CDR3 contains 15 residues. Germline CDR1 SGDLS, CDR2 YYNGEE. In DNA form, the CDR3 reads TGTGCCAGCAGCGTAGCTACAGGGGTGAGTGGTGAGCAGTTCTTC. Encoded protein: CASSVATGVSGEQFF.

This clonotype was recorded a few times. V usage is TRBV4-3 and J usage is TRBJ2-2; 11 bases fit TRBD2. V lost 4 bases and J lost 5; bases outside the gene matches: 3. The CDR3 consists of 15 residues. Germline CDR1 reads LGHNA; CDR2 reads YSLEER. DNA for the CDR3: TGCGCCAGCAGCCGCGGGACTAGCGGTACCGGGGAGCTGTTTTTT. Protein product: CASSRGTSGTGELFF.

V gene TRBV9 combines with J gene TRBJ2-3; D is uncertain. This CDR3 has 14 amino acids. V lost 2 bases, J lost 5 bases, and 12 bases lay in between. Germline CDR1 and CDR2: SGDLS and YYNGEE. The CDR3 bases are TGTGCCAGCAGCGTTGCCCACAGTCAAGATACGCAGTATTTT. Translated, it gives CASSVAHSQDTQYF.

V and J are TRBV12-3 or TRBV12-4 and TRBJ2-5, with 7 bases lining up with TRBD1. The CDR3 sequence is 14 residues long. J was trimmed by 6 bases and V by 5 bases; bases with no gene match: 9. CDR3: CASSPTTGAQTQYF. Written as DNA, the CDR3 is TGTGCCAGCAGTCCTACAACAGGGGCGCAGACCCAGTACTTC.

This clonotype was counted at least ten times. This sequence joins TRBV5-1 and TRBJ2-5, with 7 nucleotides matching TRBD2. The CDR3 extends over 13 amino acids. Germline-derived CDR1 and CDR2 are SGHRS and YFSETQ. With V trimmed by 2 bases and J by 3 bases, 1 base remained unmatched. CDR3 DNA sequence: TGCGCCAGCAGCTTCCTAGCGGAAGAGACCCAGTACTTC. This codes for CASSFLAEETQYF.

This clonotype has more than one count but fewer than ten. The J gene is TRBJ1-1, the V gene TRBV12-3 or TRBV12-4; D remains unclear. The CDR3 is made up of 13 amino acids. Trimming removed 6 bases from V and 1 base from J, with 9 bases in between. CDR3 sequence reads: CASSASANTEAFF. CDR3 DNA sequence: TGTGCCAGCAGCGCCTCAGCGAACACTGAAGCTTTCTTT.

There are a few counts of this clonotype. This rearrangement joins TRBV5-1 to TRBJ2-2; TRBD2 agrees at 10 bases. This CDR3 contains 16 residues. CDR1 and CDR2 (germline): SGHRS, YFSETQ. With 3 bases clipped from V and 4 bases from J, the junction kept 6 bases outside the gene matches. The DNA of the CDR3 is TGCGCCAGCAGCTCCGTAGCGGGGGGACGCACCGGGGAGCTGTTTTTT. Translated, it gives CASSSVAGGRTGELFF.

This clonotype showed up just a few times. The chain combines TRBV6-5 with TRBJ1-1; 9 bases map to TRBD1. The CDR3 totals 14 residues. The trim removed 2 bases at V and 5 bases at J, leaving 3 bases unmatched. The germline V gene encodes CDR1 MNHEY and CDR2 SVGAGI. The CDR3 sequence is CASSYDRGGTEAFF. In nucleotides, the CDR3 is TGTGCCAGCAGTTACGACAGGGGGGGGACTGAAGCTTTCTTT.

The rearrangement links TRBV5-1 to TRBJ2-1, with TRBD2 matching over 11 bases. This CDR3 has 14 amino acids. The V gene end was trimmed by 8 bases and the J gene end by 4 bases; junction bases not matched to a gene: 5. From germline, CDR1 is SGHRS and CDR2 YFSETQ. The CDR3 loop reads CASSGTSGYNEQFF. The DNA for the CDR3 is TGCGCCAGTTCCGGGACTAGCGGTTACAATGAGCAGTTCTTC.

The chain combines TRBV10-2 with TRBJ2-3, with 9 bases lining up with TRBD2. Trimming removed 8 bases from V and 4 bases from J; junction bases left unmatched: 1. This CDR3 spans 12 amino acids. Germline CDR1 WSHSY, CDR2 SAAADI. Here the CDR3 DNA reads TGCGCCAGCTCTAGCGGGGCAGATACGCAGTATTTT. It specifies CASSSGADTQYF.

The chain employs TRBV10-3 and TRBJ1-2, with D perhaps matching TRBD1 (5 bases). Germline-derived CDR1 and CDR2 are ENHRY and SYGVKD. There are 15 residues in the CDR3. The V and J ends lost 8 bases and 3 bases respectively, with 19 bases between them. CDR3 amino acids: CAIRNGAGSDYGYTF. The CDR3 region has the DNA TGTGCCATCCGCAACGGGGCGGGATCGGACTATGGCTACACCTTC.

This clonotype was recorded many times. This sequence joins TRBV5-1 and TRBJ2-7; D may be TRBD1 or TRBD2 (5 bases each). V was clipped by 4 bases and J by 2 bases, with 19 bases between them. Germline CDR1 and CDR2: SGHRS and YFSETQ. The CDR3 extends over 16 amino acids. CDR3: CASSPGRKLSTYEQYF. The CDR3 DNA sequence: TGCGCCAGCAGCCCGGGACGGAAACTCTCAACCTACGAGCAGTACTTC.

The chain joins TRBV4-1 to TRBJ1-5, with D uncertain. CDR1 is MGHRA, CDR2 YSYEKL, per germline. The CDR3 length is 16 residues. Trimming left V 0 bases short and J 4 bases short, with 13 bases between. In DNA, the CDR3 is TGCGCCAGCAGCCAAGATGGGTGGAATGGGAATCAGCCCCAGCATTTT. Translation: CASSQDGWNGNQPQHF.

This chain uses TRBV4-2 with TRBJ1-4, with D possibly being TRBD1 (6 bases). V was pared by 4 bases and J by 3 bases, with 18 bases between. This CDR3 is 17 amino acids long. The germline gives CDR1 LGHNA, CDR2 YNFKEQ. The CDR3 protein is CASSRNAQGSPNEKLFF. In DNA form, the CDR3 reads TGTGCCAGCAGCCGGAACGCTCAGGGGTCTCCTAATGAAAAACTGTTTTTT.

The rearrangement joins TRBV7-9 to TRBJ1-1; D not resolved. The CDR3 has 14 residues. The germline V and J ends were trimmed by 5 bases and 3 bases, with 13 bases remaining between them. The V gene's germline CDR1 is SEHNR and CDR2 FQNEAQ (reference sequence). CDR3 amino acids: CASSPDVSYTEAFF. The CDR3 DNA reads as TGTGCCAGCAGCCCGGATGTAAGTTACACTGAAGCTTTCTTT.

The rearrangement links TRBV7-9 to TRBJ2-2, with D perhaps TRBD2 (5 bases). The CDR3 has 18 amino acids. The germline V gene encodes CDR1 SEHNR and CDR2 FQNEAQ (reference sequence). V was clipped by 2 bases and J by 8 bases, with 24 bases between them. This chain's CDR3 is CASSLTIQTTSRSGELFF. CDR3 in DNA: TGTGCCAGCAGCTTAACTATTCAGACTACATCTCGATCGGGGGAGCTGTTTTTT.

Comments on this clonotype: Just one base apart from a much larger clone, this may be a read error. The chain links TRBV24-1 to TRBJ2-3; 9 bases fit TRBD1. Germline CDR1 reads KGHDR; CDR2 reads SFDVKD. The CDR3 runs 13 residues. DNA for the CDR3: TGTGCCACGACAGGGGGTCGCACAGATACGAAGTATTTT. Translation gives CATTGGRTDTKYF.

This clonotype was observed at least ten times. The chain employs TRBV28 and TRBJ2-2; D gene unclear. This CDR3 comprises 13 residues. Trimming shortened V by 7 bases and J by 4 bases, and 10 bases separated the two germline ends. Germline assignment: CDR1 MDHEN and CDR2 SYDVKM. CDR3 loop: CASTQWGTGELFF. For the CDR3, the DNA is TGTGCCAGCACCCAGTGGGGCACCGGGGAGCTGTTTTTT.

This clonotype was detected a few times. J is TRBJ1-4 and V is TRBV15; D unresolved. The germline V gene has CDR1 LNHNV and CDR2 YYDKDF (reference sequence). V lost 0 bases and J 4 bases, leaving 9 bases between the germline ends. CDR3 size: 15 residues. CDR3 loop: CATSREVRGNEKLFF. For the CDR3, the DNA is TGTGCCACCAGCAGAGAAGTGCGAGGTAATGAAAAACTGTTTTTT. The variable domain in full, completed from reference TRBV15 and TRBJ1-4, reads DAMVIQNPRYQVTQFGKPVTLSCSQTLNHNVMYWYQQKSSQAPKLLFHYYDKDFNNEADTPDNFQSRRPNTSFCFLDIRSPGLGDTAMYLCATSREVRGNEKLFFGSGTQLSVL.

The chain combines TRBV6-1 with TRBJ2-3; D is perhaps TRBD2 (6 bases). V lost 7 bases and J lost 4, with 21 bases in between. Germline V gene data show CDR1 as MNHNS and CDR2 as SASEGT. The CDR3 loop spans 16 amino acids. DNA of the CDR3: TGTGCCAGCAAGACCGGGAGTACTAGAAAGGCAGATACGCAGTATTTT. Protein: CASKTGSTRKADTQYF.

The rearrangement joins TRBV2 to TRBJ2-7; D gene ambiguous. The length of the CDR3 is 13 residues. The V gene's germline CDR1 is SNHLY and CDR2 FYNNEI. Deletions cut 6 bases from V and 7 bases from J, with 16 bases between. The CDR3 nucleotides are TGTGCCAGCAGGGACGACCCGGCTTGGGAGCAGTACTTC. This encodes CASRDDPAWEQYF.

This clonotype showed up just a few times. The chain is built from TRBV6-2 or TRBV6-3 and TRBJ2-1; 11 nucleotides agree with TRBD2. The V gene end was trimmed by 2 bases and the J gene end by 4 bases; junction bases not matched to a gene: 4. Germline CDR1 is MNHEY and CDR2 is SVGEGT. The CDR3 loop spans 16 amino acids. CDR3 bases: TGTGCCAGCAGTTACCTAGCGGGGGGTATATACAATGAGCAGTTCTTC. This sequence encodes CASSYLAGGIYNEQFF.

This clonotype was recorded a few times. This chain joins TRBV6-5 and TRBJ1-1; 10 positions match TRBD1. CDR3 length: 15 amino acids. CDR1 is MNHEY, CDR2 SVGAGI, per germline. V dropped 2 bases and J dropped 0; count of bases not matched to a gene: 0. The chain's CDR3 is CASSYGTGVNTEAFF. Written as DNA, the CDR3 is TGTGCCAGCAGTTACGGGACAGGGGTGAACACTGAAGCTTTCTTT.

V usage is TRBV10-3 and J usage is TRBJ1-2; D perhaps matches TRBD1 (5 bases). V was clipped by 2 bases and J by 2 bases, with 12 bases between them. Germline values: CDR1 ENHRY, CDR2 SYGVKD. The CDR3 has 15 residues. The CDR3 DNA sequence: TGTGCCATCAGTGAGAACGGGGCTTTAAACTATGGCTACACCTTC. This sequence encodes CAISENGALNYGYTF.